This T cell receptor beta chain is from a study of T cell responses to AZD1222 COVID-19 vaccine. The overall study: Second doses that came at about 4 or about 12 weeks were put together.

The protocol was immunoSEQ multiplex PCR, while the TCRdb copy is restricted to in-frame clones and leaves out a portion. The table records roughly 140,000 clones, 75% to 95% of them present only once. Germline CDR1 is SGHNT and CDR2 is YYREEE (reference sequence). V shed 4 bases and J 0 bases; nucleotides not matched to a gene: 7. The CDR3 loop spans 15 amino acids. This clone appeared a few times. The source was peripheral blood, collected on day 0 of AZD1222 vaccination. The chain combines TRBV5-4 with TRBJ2-7, with 7 bases lining up with TRBD2. This TCR was sampled from an adult in good health. CDR3 sequence (DNA): TGTGCCAGCAGCCCTACTAGCGCGATCTCCTACGAGCAGTACTTC. Protein: CASSPTSAISYEQYF.